This TCR beta chain was sequenced for a study of T cell responses to AZD1222 COVID-19 vaccine. Broader study findings: Nearly half of spike-specific TCRs reportedly target variant regions that are unmutated in the B.1.351 and B.1.1.7 variants. Two AZD1222 doses significantly raised spike-specific TCR breadth and depth over controls. Spike-wide coverage was observed for vaccine-associated CD4 TCRs, with dominant responses at 160-218 and 743-854. Donors skewed white British and female; clonal diversity was possibly underestimated.

The method was immunoSEQ multiplex PCR; TCRdb's version includes in-frame clones alone and lacks a portion of them. The data show 130,000 to 150,000 clones, around four fifths seen once. The V end lost 2 bases, the J end lost 7 bases, and 12 bases lay between the germline ends. The V gene's germline CDR1 is SNHLY and CDR2 FYNNEI. This CDR3 contains 14 residues. This clone was seen a few times. What it binds is not known. The sample in question was peripheral blood, obtained on day 0 of MenACWY control vaccination. This chain connects TRBV2 to TRBJ1-5; unclear D gene. This TCR was sampled from an adult in good health. CDR3 residues: CASSEFGVEQPQHF. The CDR3 coding sequence is TGTGCCAGCAGTGAATTCGGGGTTGAGCAGCCCCAGCATTTT.